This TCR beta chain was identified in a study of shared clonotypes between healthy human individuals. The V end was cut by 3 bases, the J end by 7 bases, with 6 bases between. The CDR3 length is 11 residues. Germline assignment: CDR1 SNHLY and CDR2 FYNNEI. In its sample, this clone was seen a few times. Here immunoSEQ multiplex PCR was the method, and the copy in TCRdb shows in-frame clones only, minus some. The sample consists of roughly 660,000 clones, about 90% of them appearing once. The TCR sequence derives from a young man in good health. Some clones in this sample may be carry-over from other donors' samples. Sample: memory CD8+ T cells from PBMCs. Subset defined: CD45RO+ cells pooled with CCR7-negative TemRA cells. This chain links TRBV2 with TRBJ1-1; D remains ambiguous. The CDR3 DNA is TGTGCCAGCAGTGAGTCCGTTGAAGCTTTCTTT. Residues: CASSESVEAFF.